Sequencing of this TCR beta chain was carried out in a study of PD-1 blockade in mismatch repair-deficient tumors. Study background: Enrolled about 2012-2016, patients had progressing, pretreated mismatch repair-deficient cancers of about a dozen types.

The V gene's germline CDR1 is MGHDK and CDR2 SYGVNS. Trimming left V 10 bases short and J 5 bases short, with 11 bases between. CDR3 size: 12 residues. TCRdb's table, derived via immunoSEQ multiplex PCR, lists solely in-frame clones and lacks some. The sample records around 120,000 clones, 86% being singletons. A note on this clone: Its antigen is still unknown.

All patients were mismatch repair deficient, assessed by either PCR or immunohistochemistry. Findings of the study overall: After pembrolizumab, tumor-resident clones rose rapidly, then generally contracted before radiologic responses.

The starting material was peripheral blood, obtained 44 weeks after starting pembrolizumab. This clonotype was sampled from an adult with mismatch repair-deficient cancer. V usage is TRBV25-1 and J usage is TRBJ2-2; unclear D gene. For the CDR3, the DNA is TGTGCCACCCTTCCCCAGACCGGGGAGCTGTTTTTT. It translates to CATLPQTGELFF.